This T cell receptor (beta chain) was recovered during a study of T cell responses to AZD1222 COVID-19 vaccine. Whole-study results and caveats: The donor group comprised mostly white British people and more females; the analysis possibly underestimated clonal diversity. Spike-wide vaccine-associated CD4 TCRs dominated at 160-218 and 743-854. Sampled repertoires all dated from after the peak T cell response. Reports say nearly half of spike-specific TCRs go after unmutated variant regions.

Details on this clone: Antigen specificity is unknown.

Germline V gene data show CDR1 as MNHEY and CDR2 as SVGAGI. V gave up 4 bases and J gave up 8 bases; unmatched junction bases: 13. The CDR3 runs to 15 residues. Profiling relied on immunoSEQ multiplex PCR, and the TCRdb table lists in-frame clones only, not all of them. The sample includes 250,000 to 300,000 clones, about 94% of them seen just once. The TCR was taken from an adult who received the AZD1222 COVID-19 vaccine. The V gene is TRBV6-5, the J gene TRBJ1-1; 7 bases fit TRBD1. Material: peripheral blood, obtained 28 days after the second AZD1222 dose. Here the CDR3 DNA reads TGTGCCAGCAGTTTTTACAGGGGCGCAGGTTCGGAAGCTTTCTTT. Protein: CASSFYRGAGSEAFF.